This TCR beta chain was obtained from a study of follicular helper T cells after annual influenza vaccination. At the level of the study: After each seasonal flu vaccination, blood came on days 0, 7 and 28.

Here immunoSEQ multiplex PCR was the method, and the copy in TCRdb shows in-frame clones only, minus some. The sample contains a few thousand clones, about 92% of which appear only once. Details on this clone: Different DNA sequences within this sample yield the same CDR3.

Time point denoted: 2013-2014 season, 7 days after vaccination. ICOS+CD38+ and ICOS-CD38- fractions were sorted from non-naive CD4+CXCR5+PD-1+ cells. The receptor was isolated from an adult who received the influenza vaccine. Sequencing was performed on CXCR5+ CD38- circulating T follicular helper cells from blood, taken 7 days after influenza vaccination. As for subset: circulating Tfh, non-naive CD4+CXCR5+PD-1+ (ICOS+CD38+ or ICOS-CD38-).

The DNA of the CDR3 is TGTGCCAGTAGTATGACTAGCCGAGAGACCCAGTACTTC. Translated: CASSMTSRETQYF. The rearrangement joins TRBV19 to TRBJ2-5, with 7 bases identical to TRBD2. CDR1 is LNHDA and CDR2 is SQIVND in the germline V gene (reference sequence). The CDR3 spans 13 residues. The J segment lost 4 bases and the V segment lost 3 bases, leaving 2 bases of the junction unmatched.